These 20 T cell receptor beta chains came from one sample sequenced in a study of technical replicates of blood from a few donors (dated by TCRdb to the late 2010s). The library was built by means of the immunoSEQ multiplex PCR assay. TCRdb took this table from immuneACCESS and kept in-frame rearrangements with V and J called. Such tables lack part of the clones; where checked against another copy, unresolved V genes explain under half of the gap, and the rest is unexplained. Across this sample there are around 61,000 clones, with almost 97% seen only once. The biggest ten clones account for about 0.19% of the sample. Specimen: T cells isolated from PBMCs. All receptors derive from a human donor in good health.

This chain links TRBV10-3 with TRBJ1-1, with a tentative D call TRBD1 (6 bases). The CDR3 loop spans 14 amino acids. Trimming took 5 bases from V and 1 from J, leaving 11 bases between them. The V gene's germline CDR1 is ENHRY and CDR2 SYGVKD. CDR3 bases: TGTGCCATCAGTTCAATACAGGGGAACACTGAAGCTTTCTTT. The encoded protein is CAISSIQGNTEAFF.

The chain couples TRBV4-2 to TRBJ2-3; 8 bases fit TRBD2. This CDR3 spans 16 amino acids. Per the germline V gene, CDR1 is LGHNA and CDR2 is YNFKEQ. V dropped 5 bases and J dropped 1; count of bases not matched to a gene: 8. In DNA form, the CDR3 reads TGTGCCAGCAGCTCAAGGGACGGGGGGGGCACAGATACGCAGTATTTT. Its protein is CASSSRDGGGTDTQYF.

J is TRBJ2-7 and V is TRBV29-1, with D unclear. The V end lost 0 bases, the J end lost 4 bases, and 19 bases lay between the germline ends. Germline values: CDR1 SQVTM, CDR2 ANQGSEA. This CDR3 spans 16 amino acids. The CDR3 spells CSVEDDATKAHYEQYF. CDR3 nucleotides: TGCAGCGTTGAAGATGACGCGACAAAGGCGCATTACGAGCAGTACTTC.

The gene calls are TRBV7-9 and TRBJ2-1; perhaps TRBD2 as D (6 bases). Germline CDR1 SEHNR, CDR2 FQNEAQ (reference sequence). This CDR3 spans 13 amino acids. V was shortened by 3 bases and J by 8 bases, with 11 bases between the two germline ends. The CDR3: CASSFSGQDEQFF. CDR3 coding DNA: TGTGCCAGCAGCTTTAGCGGTCAGGATGAGCAGTTCTTC.

J is TRBJ1-1 and V is TRBV6-1; TRBD1 matches 7 bases. CDR1 is MNHNS, CDR2 SASEGT, per germline. This CDR3 spans 14 amino acids. Trimming at V came to 4 bases and at J to 4 bases, leaving 6 bases not matched to a gene. The CDR3 reads CASSAGGLRTEAFF. In DNA, the CDR3 is TGTGCCAGCAGTGCAGGGGGACTCCGCACTGAAGCTTTCTTT.

The V call is TRBV10-2, the J call TRBJ1-1; a weak D match, TRBD1 (6 bases). V was cut by 10 bases and J by 7 bases, with 16 bases left in between. The CDR3 extends over 12 amino acids. Per the germline V gene, CDR1 is WSHSY and CDR2 is SAAADI. For the CDR3, the DNA is TGCGCCACCCGGGGGGCTCGCGGTGAAGCTTTCTTT. Protein product: CATRGARGEAFF.

This clone occurred once. This chain joins TRBV4-1 and TRBJ2-1; perhaps TRBD2 as D (7 bases). The CDR3 length is 15 residues. V was shortened by 6 bases and J by 5 bases, with 17 bases between the two germline ends. Germline V lookup: CDR1 MGHRA, CDR2 YSYEKL. The chain's CDR3 is CASREVGGPNNEQFF. CDR3 DNA: TGCGCCAGCAGAGAAGTGGGGGGGCCCAACAATGAGCAGTTCTTC.

The chain uses TRBV7-9 and TRBJ2-7; TRBD1 agrees at 10 bases. The J segment lost 4 bases and the V segment lost 1 base, leaving 1 base of the junction unmatched. The CDR3 has 14 residues. Germline V gene sequence: CDR1 SEHNR, CDR2 FQNEAQ (reference sequence). CDR3 nucleotide sequence: TGTGCCAGCAGCTTAGGGGACAGGGGATACGAGCAGTACTTC. This gives the protein CASSLGDRGYEQYF.

The chain has TRBV7-3 and TRBJ1-1; no clear D. Germline CDR1 SGHTA, CDR2 FQGTGA. The length of the CDR3 is 12 residues. V was cut by 2 bases and J by 13 bases, with 14 bases left in between. CDR3 region: CASSLDRDKIFF. In DNA form, the CDR3 reads TGTGCCAGCAGCTTAGACCGAGACAAAATTTTCTTT. The full variable domain, rest sourced from reference TRBV7-3 and TRBJ1-1, is GAGVSQTPSNKVTEKGKYVELRCDPISGHTALYWYRQSLGQGPEFLIYFQGTGAADDSGLPNDRFFAVRPEGSVSTLKIQRTERGDSAVYLCASSLDRDKIFFGQGTRLTVV.

The V call is TRBV27, the J call TRBJ1-2; tentatively, D is TRBD1 (6 bases). Trimming left V 4 bases short and J 6 bases short, with 18 bases between. Germline CDR1 and CDR2: MNHEY and SMNVEV (reference sequence). The CDR3 sequence is 15 residues long. CDR3 sequence reads: CASSSHLDSSDGYTF. CDR3 DNA sequence: TGTGCCAGCAGTTCTCATCTGGACAGTTCGGATGGCTACACCTTC.

Written as DNA, the CDR3 is TGTGCCAGCAGCCAAGAAGACAGGGTCGCCGAGAATGAGCAGTTCTTC. This encodes CASSQEDRVAENEQFF. J is TRBJ2-1 and V is TRBV14, with 7 positions matching TRBD1. Germline lookup yields CDR1 SGHDN and CDR2 FVKESK. V was pared by 0 bases and J by 7 bases, with 9 bases of the junction left unmatched. This CDR3 spans 16 amino acids.

The J gene is TRBJ1-2, the V gene TRBV29-1, with 9 bases fitting TRBD1. Trimming took 5 bases from V and 4 from J; bases not matched to a gene: 5. The CDR3 extends over 13 amino acids. Germline loops: CDR1 SQVTM, CDR2 ANQGSEA. Here the CDR3 DNA reads TGCAGCGTTTGGACAGGGGTTAGCTATGGCTACACCTTC. This gives the protein CSVWTGVSYGYTF.

V and J are TRBV25-1 and TRBJ1-1; D remains ambiguous. The CDR3 extends over 14 amino acids. CDR1 is MGHDK and CDR2 is SYGVNS in the germline V gene. The ends were cut back, 3 bases at V and 1 base at J, with 9 bases in the middle. The CDR3 DNA reads as TGTGCCAGCAGTGAGGGAGGGAGGAACACTGAAGCTTTCTTT. Translating gives CASSEGGRNTEAFF. The full variable domain, with the rest looked up from reference TRBV25-1 and TRBJ1-1, is EADIYQTPRYLVIGTGKKITLECSQTMGHDKMYWYQQDPGMELHLIHYSYGVNSTEKGDLSSESTVSRIRTEHFPLTLESARPSHTSQYLCASSEGGRNTEAFFGQGTRLTVV.

J is TRBJ1-1 and V is TRBV19; D may be TRBD1 (5 bases). V lost 1 base and J lost 5, with 11 bases in between. The CDR3 is 14 amino acids. Looked up from germline, CDR1 is LNHDA and CDR2 is SQIVND (reference sequence). CDR3 sequence reads: CASSIVGGSTEAFF. The CDR3 DNA sequence: TGTGCCAGTAGTATAGTCGGGGGAAGTACTGAAGCTTTCTTT.

This rearrangement joins TRBV11-2 to TRBJ2-3, with 13 bases aligning to TRBD2. Germline V gives CDR1 SGHAT, CDR2 FQNNGV. The CDR3 totals 15 residues. V was pared by 5 bases and J by 9 bases, with 8 bases of the junction left unmatched. CDR3 nucleotides: TGTGCCAGCAGCGCATCAAAGGGACTAGCGGGGACGCAGTATTTT. It translates to CASSASKGLAGTQYF.

The chain carries TRBV14 and TRBJ2-7, with unresolved D. This CDR3 contains 12 residues. Germline assignment: CDR1 SGHDN and CDR2 FVKESK. Trimming took 5 bases from V and 7 from J, leaving 12 bases between them. CDR3 sequence: CASSFRHAEQYF. In DNA, the CDR3 is TGTGCCAGCAGCTTCCGACACGCGGAGCAGTACTTC.

The chain joins TRBV10-1 to TRBJ2-1; 8 bases are shared with TRBD1. J gave up 4 bases and V 6 bases, and 8 bases lay outside the gene matches. The CDR3 totals 15 residues. Germline V gene sequence: CDR1 WNHNN, CDR2 SYGVQD (reference sequence). For the CDR3, the DNA is TGCGCCAGCAGCGTAGGGACAGGCAATTACAATGAGCAGTTCTTC. This sequence encodes CASSVGTGNYNEQFF.

The CDR3 sequence is CASSTIDSSNYGYTF. The CDR3 DNA is TGTGCCAGCAGTACCATAGATTCCTCTAACTATGGCTACACCTTC. The J gene is TRBJ1-2, the V gene TRBV27; no clear D. This CDR3 has 15 residues. The germline CDR1 and CDR2 sequences are MNHEY and SMNVEV (reference sequence). The V end lost 5 bases, the J end lost 0 bases, and 13 bases lay between the germline ends.

The V gene is TRBV15, the J gene TRBJ1-1; 8 bases are shared with TRBD1. Germline values: CDR1 LNHNV, CDR2 YYDKDF (reference sequence). The CDR3 is made up of 13 amino acids. Trimming took 4 bases from V and 8 from J; bases not matched to a gene: 6. The CDR3, as DNA: TGTGCCACCAGCAACACAGGGGGTTTCGAAGCTTTCTTT. It translates to CATSNTGGFEAFF.

The rearrangement links TRBV30 to TRBJ2-7; perhaps TRBD1 as D (6 bases). Germline V CDR1 and CDR2: GTSNPN, SVGIG (reference sequence). Trimming pared 8 bases from V and 0 bases from J, leaving 20 bases between. The CDR3 sequence is 15 residues long. This CDR3 is CAVHGPGQPSYEQYF. The CDR3 DNA reads as TGTGCCGTCCATGGACCGGGACAACCCTCCTACGAGCAGTACTTC.